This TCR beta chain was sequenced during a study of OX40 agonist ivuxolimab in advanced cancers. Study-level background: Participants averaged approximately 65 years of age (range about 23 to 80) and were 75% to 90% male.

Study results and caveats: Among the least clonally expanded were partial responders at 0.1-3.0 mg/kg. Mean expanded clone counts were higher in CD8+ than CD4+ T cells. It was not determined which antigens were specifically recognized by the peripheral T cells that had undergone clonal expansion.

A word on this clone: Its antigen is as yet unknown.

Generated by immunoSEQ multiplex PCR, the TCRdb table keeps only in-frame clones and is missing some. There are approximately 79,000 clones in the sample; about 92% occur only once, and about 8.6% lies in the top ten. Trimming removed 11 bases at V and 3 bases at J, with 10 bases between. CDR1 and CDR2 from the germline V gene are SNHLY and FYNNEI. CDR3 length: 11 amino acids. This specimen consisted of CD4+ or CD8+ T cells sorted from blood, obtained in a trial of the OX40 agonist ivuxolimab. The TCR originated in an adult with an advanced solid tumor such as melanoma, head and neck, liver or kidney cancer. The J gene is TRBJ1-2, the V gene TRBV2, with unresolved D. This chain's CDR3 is CARWEDYGYTF. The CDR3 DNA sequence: TGTGCCCGATGGGAGGACTATGGCTACACCTTC.